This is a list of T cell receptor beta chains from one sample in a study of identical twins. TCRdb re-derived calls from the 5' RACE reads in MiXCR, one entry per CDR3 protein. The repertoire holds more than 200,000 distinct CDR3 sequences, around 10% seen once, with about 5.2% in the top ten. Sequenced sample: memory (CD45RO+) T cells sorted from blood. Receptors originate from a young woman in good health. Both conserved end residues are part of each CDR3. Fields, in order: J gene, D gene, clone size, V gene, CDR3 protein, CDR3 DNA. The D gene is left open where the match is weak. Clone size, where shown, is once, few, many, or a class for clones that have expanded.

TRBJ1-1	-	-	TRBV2	CASSALTKNTEAFF	TGTGCCAGCAGTGCCCTGACTAAGAACACTGAAGCTTTCTTT
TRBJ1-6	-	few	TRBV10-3	CAIRAEGSGNSPLHF	TGTGCCATCAGGGCCGAGGGGAGTGGTAATTCACCCCTCCACTTT
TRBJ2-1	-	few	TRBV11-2	CASSLVAVRMVNEQFF	TGTGCCAGCAGCTTAGTGGCCGTCAGGATGGTCAATGAGCAGTTCTTC
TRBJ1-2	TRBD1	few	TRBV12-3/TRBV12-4	CASSLGQRKGYGYTF	TGTGCCAGCAGTTTGGGACAGAGGAAGGGGTATGGCTACACCTTC
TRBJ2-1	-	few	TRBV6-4	CASSDQGTYNEQFF	TGTGCCAGCAGTGATCAGGGGACCTACAATGAGCAGTTCTTC
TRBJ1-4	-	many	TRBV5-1	CASSLRPTVEEKLFF	TGCGCCAGCAGCTTGCGCCCGACAGTGGAAGAAAAACTGTTTTTT
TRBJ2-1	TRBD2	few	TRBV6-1	CASLSGTYNEQFF	TGTGCCAGCCTGAGCGGGACCTACAATGAGCAGTTCTTC
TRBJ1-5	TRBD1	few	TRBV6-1	CASSVVTGRAQPQHF	TGTGCCAGCAGTGTAGTGACAGGGCGGGCTCAGCCCCAGCATTTT
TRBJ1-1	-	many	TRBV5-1	CASSLGFTTEAFF	TGCGCCAGCAGCTTGGGGTTCACCACTGAAGCTTTCTTT
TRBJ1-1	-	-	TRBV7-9	CASSSIGGNTEAFF	TGTGCCAGCAGTTCGATCGGAGGGAACACTGAAGCTTTCTTT
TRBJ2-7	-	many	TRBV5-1	CASSPGTRGIYEQYF	TGCGCCAGCAGCCCTGGGACCCGTGGCATCTACGAGCAGTACTTC
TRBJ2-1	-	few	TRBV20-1	CSAWTNGQFF	TGCAGTGCGTGGACTAACGGGCAGTTCTTC
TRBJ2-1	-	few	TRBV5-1	CASSLAGAGNVDEQFF	TGCGCCAGCAGCTTGGCCGGGGCGGGGAATGTAGATGAGCAGTTCTTC
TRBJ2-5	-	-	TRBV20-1	CSGVQKQETQYF	TGCAGCGGAGTACAGAAACAAGAGACCCAGTACTTC
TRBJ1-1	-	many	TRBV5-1	CASSLMWDTEAFF	TGCGCCAGCAGCTTGATGTGGGACACTGAAGCTTTCTTT
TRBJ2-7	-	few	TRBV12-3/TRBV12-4	CASSYRDPYEQYF	TGTGCCAGCAGTTACCGGGACCCCTACGAGCAGTACTTC
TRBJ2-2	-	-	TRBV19	CATRAPLVQTGELFF	TGTGCCACCCGAGCCCCACTAGTTCAAACCGGGGAGCTGTTTTTT
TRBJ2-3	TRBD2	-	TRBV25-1	CASSESSGTDTQYF	TGTGCCAGCAGTGAATCTAGCGGTACAGATACGCAGTATTTT
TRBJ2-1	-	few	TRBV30	CAWSAGGGRPYNEQFF	TGTGCCTGGAGTGCCGGGGGAGGTCGACCTTACAATGAGCAGTTCTTC
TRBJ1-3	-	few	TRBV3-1	CASSSWRKGGGNTIYF	TGTGCCAGCAGCTCATGGCGCAAGGGTGGAGGAAACACCATATATTTT
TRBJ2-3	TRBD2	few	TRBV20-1	CSSVRAGGRADTQYF	TGCAGTTCCGTGAGAGCGGGAGGAAGGGCAGATACGCAGTATTTT
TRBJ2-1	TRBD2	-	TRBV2	CASSEARSGGPGEFF	TGTGCCAGCAGTGAAGCGCGCAGCGGGGGGCCCGGGGAGTTCTTC
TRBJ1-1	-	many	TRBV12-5	CASGFSKGTGTEAFF	TGTGCTAGTGGTTTTTCGAAGGGGACCGGCACTGAAGCTTTCTTT
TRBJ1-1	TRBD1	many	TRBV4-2	CASSQTGGKGGTEAFF	TGTGCCAGCAGCCAGACAGGGGGCAAGGGTGGCACTGAAGCTTTCTTT
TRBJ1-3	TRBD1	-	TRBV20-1	CSASDRGSGNTIYF	TGCAGTGCTAGTGACAGGGGCTCTGGAAACACCATATATTTT
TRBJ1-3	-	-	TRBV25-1	CASTATRSGNTIYF	TGTGCCAGCACTGCAACTCGCTCTGGAAACACCATATATTTT
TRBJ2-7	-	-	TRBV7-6	CASSFGSARASSYEQYF	TGTGCCAGCAGCTTCGGCTCGGCGAGGGCGAGCTCCTACGAGCAGTACTTC
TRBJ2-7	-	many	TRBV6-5	CASSWGAGNGEQYF	TGTGCCAGCAGTTGGGGGGCGGGTAATGGCGAGCAGTACTTC
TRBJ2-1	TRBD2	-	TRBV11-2	CVCRPGGAPNEQFF	TGTGTATGTCGGCCCGGGGGGGCCCCCAATGAGCAGTTCTTC
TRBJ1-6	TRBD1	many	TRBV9	CASSHRDRVGSPLHF	TGTGCCAGCAGCCACAGGGACAGGGTGGGATCACCCCTCCACTTT
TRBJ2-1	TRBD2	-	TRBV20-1	CSARSGASGGANYNEQFF	TGCAGTGCTAGGTCTGGCGCTAGCGGGGGGGCCAACTACAATGAGCAGTTCTTC
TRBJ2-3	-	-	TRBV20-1	CSASRGPTDTQYF	TGCAGTGCAAGTAGAGGACCCACAGATACGCAGTATTTT